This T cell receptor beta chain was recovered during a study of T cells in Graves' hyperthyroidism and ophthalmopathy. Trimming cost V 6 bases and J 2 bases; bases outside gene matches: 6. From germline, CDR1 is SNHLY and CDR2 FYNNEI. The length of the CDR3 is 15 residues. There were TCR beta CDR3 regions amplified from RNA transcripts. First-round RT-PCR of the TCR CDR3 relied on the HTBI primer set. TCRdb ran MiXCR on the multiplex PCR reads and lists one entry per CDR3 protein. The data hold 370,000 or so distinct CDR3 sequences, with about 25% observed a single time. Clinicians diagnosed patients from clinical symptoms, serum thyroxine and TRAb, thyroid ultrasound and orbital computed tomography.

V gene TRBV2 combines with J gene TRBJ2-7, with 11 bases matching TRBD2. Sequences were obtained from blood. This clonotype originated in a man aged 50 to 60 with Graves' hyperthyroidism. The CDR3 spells CASRTIAGGPYEQYF. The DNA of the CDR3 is TGTGCCAGCAGAACCATAGCGGGAGGGCCCTACGAGCAGTACTTC. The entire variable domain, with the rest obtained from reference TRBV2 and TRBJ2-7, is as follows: EPEVTQTPSHQVTQMGQEVILRCVPISNHLYFYWYRQILGQKVEFLVSFYNNEISEKSEIFDDQFSVERPDGSNFTLKIRSTKLEDSAMYFCASRTIAGGPYEQYFGPGTRLTVT.